One TCR beta chain is described in this entry. The data originate from a study of control samples from healthy donors and cancer patients. Looked up from germline, CDR1 is SGHAT and CDR2 is FQNNGV. The V gene lost 4 bases and the J gene lost 1 base, with 10 bases spanning the gap. CDR3 length equals 14 residues. The table came from immunoSEQ multiplex PCR; TCRdb's copy has only in-frame clones and leaves some out. The sample shows 390,000 or so clones, around 90% of them seen only once. The sequence was obtained from a man between 40 and 49 years old with head and neck cancer. The rearrangement links TRBV11-2 to TRBJ1-1, with D hard to call. Sequencing was carried out using PBMCs. As DNA, the CDR3 is TGTGCCAGCAGCTCTACCCCCAGGAACACTGAAGCTTTCTTT. Protein sequence: CASSSTPRNTEAFF. The whole variable domain, filled in from reference TRBV11-2 and TRBJ1-1, reads EAGVAQSPRYKIIEKRQSVAFWCNPISGHATLYWYQQILGQGPKLLIQFQNNGVVDDSQLPKDRFSAERLKGVDSTLKIQPAKLEDSAVYLCASSSTPRNTEAFFGQGTRLTVV.